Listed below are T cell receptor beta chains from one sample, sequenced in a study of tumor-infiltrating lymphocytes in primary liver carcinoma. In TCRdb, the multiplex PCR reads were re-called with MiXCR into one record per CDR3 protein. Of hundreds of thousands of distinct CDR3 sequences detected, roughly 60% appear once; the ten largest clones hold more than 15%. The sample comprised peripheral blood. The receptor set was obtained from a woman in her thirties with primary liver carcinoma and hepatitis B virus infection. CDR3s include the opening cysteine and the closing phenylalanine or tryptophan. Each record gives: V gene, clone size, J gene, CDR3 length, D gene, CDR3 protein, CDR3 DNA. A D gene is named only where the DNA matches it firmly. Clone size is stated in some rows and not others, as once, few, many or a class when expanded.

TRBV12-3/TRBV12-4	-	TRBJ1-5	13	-	CASSSNSYQPQHF	TGTGCCAGCAGTTCTAACTCGTACCAGCCCCAGCATTTT
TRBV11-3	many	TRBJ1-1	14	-	CASSPSQLNTEAFF	TGTGCCAGCAGCCCGAGCCAGTTAAACACTGAAGCTTTCTTT
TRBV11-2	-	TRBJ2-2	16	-	CASSPQGMAAPGELFF	TGTGCCAGCAGCCCTCAAGGGATGGCAGCCCCCGGGGAGCTGTTTTTT
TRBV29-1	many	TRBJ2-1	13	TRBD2	CSASGRSYNEQFF	TGCAGCGCTAGCGGGCGGTCCTACAATGAGCAGTTCTTC
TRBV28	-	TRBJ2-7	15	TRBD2	CASRPTSGGTYEQYF	TGTGCCAGCAGACCTACTAGCGGGGGTACCTACGAGCAGTACTTC
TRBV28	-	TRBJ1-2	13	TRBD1	CTSANRGGRGYTF	TGTACCAGCGCAAACAGGGGAGGACGTGGCTACACCTTC
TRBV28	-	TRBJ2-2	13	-	CASRKREIGELFF	TGTGCCAGCAGGAAACGTGAGATCGGGGAGCTGTTTTTT
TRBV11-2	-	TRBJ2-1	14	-	CGSGSTGIYNEQFF	TGTGGCAGCGGATCGACCGGGATATACAATGAGCAGTTCTTC
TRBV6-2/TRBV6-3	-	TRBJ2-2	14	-	CASNPTPNTAELFF	TGTGCCAGCAACCCGACCCCCAACACCGCGGAGCTGTTTTTT
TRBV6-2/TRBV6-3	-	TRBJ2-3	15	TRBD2	CASTQALAGTDTQYF	TGTGCCAGCACACAAGCCCTAGCGGGCACAGATACGCAGTATTTT
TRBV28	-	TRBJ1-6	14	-	CASRGANGNSPLHF	TGTGCCAGCAGGGGGGCGAACGGGAATTCACCCCTCCACTTT
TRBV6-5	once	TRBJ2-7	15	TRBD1	CASSLTGTGSYDQYF	TGTGCCAGCAGTTTAACCGGGACAGGGTCTTACGATCAGTACTTC
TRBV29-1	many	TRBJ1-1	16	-	CSVEAHSTWLNTEAFF	TGCAGCGTTGAAGCCCACTCCACCTGGCTGAACACTGAAGCTTTCTTT
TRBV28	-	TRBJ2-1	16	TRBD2	CATLSGTSGTCNEQFF	TGTGCCACCCTAAGTGGGACTAGCGGAACCTGCAATGAGCAGTTCTTC
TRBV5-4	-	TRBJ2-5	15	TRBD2	CASSSGETPRETQYF	TGTGCCAGCAGCAGCGGGGAGACCCCCAGGGAGACCCAGTACTTC
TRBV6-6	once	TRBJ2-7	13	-	CSTNLIPLYEQYF	TGTTCTACCAACCTAATCCCCCTCTACGAGCAGTACTTC
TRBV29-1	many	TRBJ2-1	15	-	CSVDGGAHSYNEQFF	TGCAGCGTTGATGGGGGGGCGCATTCCTACAATGAGCAGTTCTTC
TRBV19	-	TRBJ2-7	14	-	CASRVGGSSYEQYF	TGTGCCAGTAGGGTCGGGGGTTCCTCCTACGAGCAGTACTTC
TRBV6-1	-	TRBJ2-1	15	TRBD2	CASSEKAGVYNEQFF	TGTGCCAGCAGTGAAAAAGCGGGAGTCTACAATGAGCAGTTCTTC
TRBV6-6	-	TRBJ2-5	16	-	CASSWEPGEDKETQYF	TGTGCCAGCAGCTGGGAACCGGGAGAAGATAAAGAGACCCAGTACTTC
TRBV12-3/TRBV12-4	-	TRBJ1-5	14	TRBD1	CASSTGGAYLPQHF	TGTGCCAGCAGTACAGGGGGCGCCTATCTGCCCCAGCATTTT
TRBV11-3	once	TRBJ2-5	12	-	CVSSSRGETQYF	TGTGTCAGCAGCTCTCGGGGGGAGACCCAGTACTTC
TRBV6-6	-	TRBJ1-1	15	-	CASSYSRQLNTEAFF	TGTGCCAGCAGTTACTCGCGGCAGCTGAACACTGAAGCTTTCTTT
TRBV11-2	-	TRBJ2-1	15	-	CASSHRTNSYNEQFF	TGTGCAAGCAGCCACCGGACTAACTCCTACAATGAGCAGTTCTTC
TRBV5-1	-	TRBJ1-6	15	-	CASSLEYGGNSPLHF	TGCGCCAGCAGCTTGGAGTATGGCGGGAATTCACCCCTCCACTTT
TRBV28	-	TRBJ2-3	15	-	CATTGGGAGADTQYF	TGTGCCACAACCGGAGGGGGAGCCGGGGCAGATACGCAGTATTTT
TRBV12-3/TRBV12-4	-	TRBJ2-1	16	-	CTSRTGPLAENNEQFF	TGTACCAGCAGGACAGGTCCCCTAGCGGAAAACAATGAGCAGTTCTTC
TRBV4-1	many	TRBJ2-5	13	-	CASSQFKRETQYF	TGCGCCAGCAGCCAATTTAAACGGGAGACCCAGTACTTC
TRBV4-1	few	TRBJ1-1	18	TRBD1	CASSQGGQGPSWNTEAFF	TGCGCCAGCAGCCAAGGAGGACAGGGGCCCTCGTGGAACACTGAAGCTTTCTTT
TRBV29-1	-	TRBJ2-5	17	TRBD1	CSPQGDAGTVHQEAQYF	TGCAGCCCGCAAGGGGACGCCGGGACAGTGCACCAAGAGGCCCAGTACTTC
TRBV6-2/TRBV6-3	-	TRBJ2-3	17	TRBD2	CASSYGGTSGSTDTQYF	TGTGCCAGCAGTTACGGCGGGACTAGCGGGAGCACAGATACGCAGTATTTT
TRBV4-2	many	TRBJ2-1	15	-	CASSLARKGYNEQFF	TGTGCCAGCAGCCTAGCGCGAAAGGGATACAATGAGCAGTTCTTC
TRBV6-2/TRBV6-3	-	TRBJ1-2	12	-	CASRYSRPGYTF	TGTGCCAGCAGATACTCTAGACCTGGCTACACCTTC
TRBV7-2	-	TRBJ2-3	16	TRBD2	CASSRRLAGPTDTQYF	TGTGCCAGCAGCCGCAGACTAGCGGGGCCCACAGATACGCAGTATTTT
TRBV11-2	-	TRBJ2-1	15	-	CASSVSRAAYNEQFF	TGTGCCAGCAGCGTATCAAGGGCGGCCTACAATGAGCAGTTCTTC
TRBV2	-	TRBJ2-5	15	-	CASSGRGFSQETQYF	TGTGCCAGCAGTGGCAGGGGTTTCAGCCAAGAGACCCAGTACTTC
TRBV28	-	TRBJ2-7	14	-	CASSSTGLSYEQYF	TGTGCCAGCAGTTCTACAGGGCTCTCCTACGAGCAGTACTTC